Presented here are 28 T cell receptor beta chains from one specimen sequenced in a study of regulatory T cells in long-lasting Graves disease. Described time point: newly diagnosed GD, antithyroid drugs for less than 3 months. The TCR library was prepared using RNA isolated from PBMCs. Construction of the TCR beta libraries employed iRepertoire HTBI primers in conjunction with Arm-PCR of CDR3 regions. From the multiplex PCR reads, TCRdb called clonotypes with MiXCR, one entry per CDR3 protein. The data show about 460,000 distinct CDR3 sequences, with 14% seen just once and about a sixth held by the top ten. These data were also filed under a second study, of T cells in Graves' hyperthyroidism and ophthalmopathy.

Specimen: peripheral blood mononuclear cells (PBMCs), collected at new diagnosis, from a patient treated with antithyroid drugs. The receptor source for this set is a woman in her forties or fifties with Graves disease.

The chain recombines TRBV5-1 with TRBJ2-2; TRBD1 matches 9 bases. Unmatched junction bases numbered 4, after V lost 4 bases and J lost 3 bases. Looked up from germline, CDR1 is SGHRS and CDR2 is YFSETQ. The CDR3 has 15 residues. The CDR3 sequence is CASSGDRGDTGELFF. In nucleotides, the CDR3 is TGCGCCAGCAGCGGCGACAGGGGGGACACCGGGGAGCTGTTTTTT. The variable domain in full, with the rest retrieved from reference TRBV5-1 and TRBJ2-2, is KAGVTQTPRYLIKTRGQQVTLSCSPISGHRSVSWYQQTPGQGLQFLFEYFSETQRNKGNFPGRFSGRQFSNSRSEMNVSTLELGDSALYLCASSGDRGDTGELFFGEGSRLTVL.

This chain links TRBV6-2 or TRBV6-3 with TRBJ1-2; the D gene is possibly TRBD1 (6 bases). CDR3 size: 13 residues. Germline lookup yields CDR1 MNHEY and CDR2 SVGEGT. V lost 7 bases, J lost 3 bases, and 12 bases lay in between. The CDR3 bases are TGTGCCAGCAAACAGGGAAACGACTATGGCTACACCTTC. Translation: CASKQGNDYGYTF.

The table lists this clonotype with many counts. V gene TRBV7-3 combines with J gene TRBJ2-3; 8 nucleotides agree with TRBD2. This CDR3 comprises 16 residues. V was pared by 2 bases and J by 2 bases, with 6 bases of the junction left unmatched. CDR1 and CDR2 (germline): SGHTA, FQGTGA. CDR3 protein: CASSLGVSGNTDTQYF. The CDR3 DNA is TGTGCCAGCAGCTTAGGAGTTAGCGGGAACACAGATACGCAGTATTTT.

This clonotype occurred many times. V usage is TRBV7-8 and J usage is TRBJ1-2, with a possible D match to TRBD1 (5 bases). V was clipped by 2 bases and J by 4 bases, with 11 bases between them. The CDR3 runs 14 residues. Germline V gene sequence: CDR1 SGHVS, CDR2 FQNEAQ. Here the CDR3 DNA reads TGTGCCAGCAGCTTATTCGGGGGTGGCTATGGCTACACCTTC. The encoded protein is CASSLFGGGYGYTF. Looking up the rest from reference TRBV7-8 and TRBJ1-2 gives the full variable domain: GAGVSQSPRYKVAKRGQDVALRCDPISGHVSLFWYQQALGQGPEFLTYFQNEAQLDKSGLPSDRFFAERPEGSVSTLKIQRTQQEDSAVYLCASSLFGGGYGYTFGSGTRLTVV.

This clonotype was found a few times. This chain joins TRBV6-1 and TRBJ1-4; 7 positions agree with TRBD1. The CDR3 covers 15 residues. Germline V CDR1 and CDR2: MNHNS, SASEGT. The V gene end was trimmed by 6 bases and the J gene end by 4 bases; junction bases not matched to a gene: 8. The CDR3 DNA sequence: TGTGCCAGCAGAAGATCCGGGACAGATAATGAAAAACTGTTTTTT. Translation gives CASRRSGTDNEKLFF.

V and J are TRBV20-1 and TRBJ1-4; D unresolved. V was trimmed by 8 bases and J by 4 bases, leaving 26 bases between them. CDR1 DFQATT and CDR2 SNEGSKA come from the germline V gene (reference sequence). The CDR3 loop spans 17 amino acids. The CDR3 bases are TGCAGTTCCCGTCCGACTTGGAGCCAGCAACTTAATGAAAAACTGTTTTTT. Protein sequence: CSSRPTWSQQLNEKLFF.

Ten or more counts support this clonotype. The chain carries TRBV5-1 and TRBJ2-1, with 16 bases fitting TRBD2. The CDR3 runs 16 residues. The V gene end was trimmed by 3 bases and the J gene end by 10 bases; junction bases not matched to a gene: 7. Germline CDR1 is SGHRS and CDR2 is YFSETQ. This CDR3 reads CASSSGTSGGGLEQFF. The CDR3 nucleotides are TGCGCCAGCAGCTCTGGGACTAGCGGGGGGGGTCTGGAGCAGTTCTTC.

The chain has TRBV3-1 and TRBJ2-7, with D possibly matching TRBD2 (5 bases). The CDR3 is made up of 14 amino acids. The germline V gene encodes CDR1 LGHDT and CDR2 YNNKEL (reference sequence). With 0 bases removed from V and 6 bases from J, the gap between germline ends came to 12 bases. In DNA form, the CDR3 reads TGTGCCAGCAGCCAAGACAAACTAGTATCCGAGCAGTACTTC. Its translation is CASSQDKLVSEQYF.

There are many counts of this clonotype. CDR3 in amino acids: CASSPRPNYEQYF. The CDR3 nucleotides are TGTGCCAGCAGCCCCCGCCCCAACTACGAGCAGTACTTC. The V call is TRBV9, the J call TRBJ2-7; D not certain. V shed 4 bases and J shed 3 bases, with 11 bases lying between them. CDR1 SGDLS and CDR2 YYNGEE come from the germline V gene. The CDR3 has 13 amino acids.

This clonotype occurred many times. The chain carries TRBV5-1 and TRBJ2-1, with D perhaps being TRBD1 or TRBD2 (5 bases each). CDR3 length equals 14 residues. Germline V gene data show CDR1 as SGHRS and CDR2 as YFSETQ. The germline V and J ends were trimmed by 7 bases and 2 bases, with 13 bases remaining between them. The CDR3 DNA is TGCGCCAGCGGGACGGGTCTTACCTACAATGAGCAGTTCTTC. Translated: CASGTGLTYNEQFF. Full variable domain (outside the CDR3, taken from reference TRBV5-1 and TRBJ2-1): KAGVTQTPRYLIKTRGQQVTLSCSPISGHRSVSWYQQTPGQGLQFLFEYFSETQRNKGNFPGRFSGRQFSNSRSEMNVSTLELGDSALYLCASGTGLTYNEQFFGPGTRLTVL.

This clonotype was counted a single time. The chain couples TRBV10-2 to TRBJ2-4, with 7 nucleotides matching TRBD2. The CDR3 sequence is 17 residues long. The ends lost 4 bases at V and 6 bases at J; junction bases unmatched: 15. CDR1 is WSHSY, CDR2 SAAADI, per germline. The DNA of the CDR3 is TGCGCCAGCAGTGGGAGATGGGGGGAGGGCCTCGGAAACATTCAGTACTTC. Residues: CASSGRWGEGLGNIQYF.

This clonotype was detected only a few times. The chain employs TRBV4-1 and TRBJ2-4, with 11 bases identical to TRBD2. Germline lookup yields CDR1 MGHRA and CDR2 YSYEKL. V lost 0 bases, J lost 1 base, and 5 bases stayed unmatched. The CDR3 runs to 18 residues. Written as DNA, the CDR3 is TGCGCCAGCAGCCAAGAACTAGCGGGGGTTGGGGCCAAAAACATTCAGTACTTC. The encoded protein is CASSQELAGVGAKNIQYF.

V and J are TRBV5-1 and TRBJ2-7; perhaps TRBD2 as D (7 bases). The CDR3 covers 14 residues. The V gene lost 2 bases and the J gene lost 7 bases, with 16 bases spanning the gap. Looked up from germline, CDR1 is SGHRS and CDR2 is YFSETQ. The DNA of the CDR3 is TGCGCCAGCAGCTTCGGCGAGGGGGGGTGGGAGCAGTACTTC. The encoded protein is CASSFGEGGWEQYF.

On this clonotype itself: An end of the junction differs from the germline gene, which may be a read error. This chain uses TRBV5-1 with TRBJ2-2; possibly TRBD1 or TRBD2 for D (5 bases each). The CDR3 is 14 amino acids. Per the germline V gene, CDR1 is SGHRS and CDR2 is YFSETQ. The CDR3 is CASSLDRPAGELVF. As DNA, the CDR3 is TGCGCCAGCAGCTTGGACAGGCCGGCCGGGGAGCTGGTTTTT.

This clonotype was recorded a few times. V is TRBV10-2 and J is TRBJ1-6, with D possibly being TRBD1 (5 bases). Trimming stripped 4 bases from V and 8 bases from J, with 9 bases between. CDR1 and CDR2 (germline): WSHSY, SAAADI. The CDR3 runs to 13 residues. CDR3 sequence reads: CASSVDSYSPLHF. CDR3 DNA sequence: TGCGCCAGCAGTGTTGACAGCTATTCACCCCTCCACTTT.

This chain uses TRBV10-3 with TRBJ1-2; D is perhaps TRBD1 (6 bases). V was clipped by 4 bases and J by 1 base, with 13 bases between them. Germline values: CDR1 ENHRY, CDR2 SYGVKD. This CDR3 is 15 amino acids long. CDR3 nucleotide sequence: TGTGCCATCAGTGGCCGGGACACTTATAACTATGGCTACACCTTC. Its translation: CAISGRDTYNYGYTF.

This chain connects TRBV7-9 to TRBJ1-3; possibly TRBD1 for D (5 bases). Trimming stripped 5 bases from V and 6 bases from J, with 11 bases between. The CDR3 is made up of 13 amino acids. Germline V gene data show CDR1 as SEHNR and CDR2 as FQNEAQ (reference sequence). The DNA of the CDR3 is TGTGCCAGCAGCCGGGACCCCTCAAACACCATATATTTT. Amino acids: CASSRDPSNTIYF.

This clonotype came up many times. This rearrangement joins TRBV24-1 to TRBJ1-5, with D hard to call. In germline, CDR1 is KGHDR, CDR2 SFDVKD. The germline V and J ends were trimmed by 4 bases and 4 bases, with 4 bases remaining between them. The CDR3 extends over 12 amino acids. Written as DNA, the CDR3 is TGTGCCACCAGTGACCCTAATCAGCCCCAGCATTTT. This codes for CATSDPNQPQHF.

This clonotype was detected ten times or more. This chain links TRBV20-1 with TRBJ2-3; tentative D call: TRBD2 (5 bases). The germline V gene encodes CDR1 DFQATT and CDR2 SNEGSKA (reference sequence). Trimming removed 6 bases at V and 0 bases at J, with 13 bases between. The CDR3 covers 14 residues. The CDR3 loop is CSAALTRSTDTQYF. CDR3 in DNA: TGCAGTGCCGCGTTAACTAGAAGCACAGATACGCAGTATTTT.

This clonotype was observed at least ten times. The rearrangement uses TRBV11-2 and TRBJ1-2; 9 bases are a match to TRBD1. There are 13 residues in the CDR3. The V gene's germline CDR1 is SGHAT and CDR2 FQNNGV. With V trimmed by 5 bases and J by 8 bases, 6 bases remained unmatched. In DNA, the CDR3 is TGTGCCAGCAGCAAAACAGGGGGCAAAGGCTACACCTTC. As protein: CASSKTGGKGYTF.

This clonotype was recorded once. One base away lies a much larger clone, so this may be a sequencing read error. A read error is likely, as this CDR3 ends without the conserved phenylalanine or tryptophan. This chain links TRBV5-6 with TRBJ2-7; 10 positions match TRBD1. V was clipped by 4 bases and J by 4 bases; unmatched bases: 14. There are 17 residues in the CDR3. Germline V lookup: CDR1 SGHDT, CDR2 YYEEEE. The CDR3: CASSPKFGQGDHYEQYL. The CDR3 DNA reads TGTGCCAGCAGCCCGAAATTCGGACAGGGGGATCATTACGAGCAGTACCTC.

CDR3 in amino acids: CASSGVSTGHSYEQYF. CDR3 DNA sequence: TGCGCCAGCAGTGGAGTCTCGACAGGACACTCCTACGAGCAGTACTTC. The rearrangement uses TRBV10-2 and TRBJ2-7; D may be TRBD1 (6 bases). Trimming stripped 4 bases from V and 0 bases from J, with 16 bases between. The CDR3 has 16 residues. Germline CDR1 reads WSHSY; CDR2 reads SAAADI.

In its sample, this clonotype was seen a few times. V is TRBV29-1 and J is TRBJ1-2; the match to TRBD1 covers 7 bases. Germline V CDR1 and CDR2: SQVTM, ANQGSEA. The CDR3 has 14 residues. The CDR3 is CTVEGIGGAYGYTF. The CDR3 nucleotides read TGCACCGTGGAGGGTATAGGGGGCGCCTATGGCTACACCTTC.

The chain combines TRBV6-2 or TRBV6-3 with TRBJ2-7; 7 bases line up with TRBD1. V dropped 7 bases and J dropped 3; count of bases not matched to a gene: 9. The CDR3 is 14 residues long. CDR1 and CDR2 (germline): MNHEY, SVGEGT. The CDR3 region is CASTRTGDVYEQYF. CDR3 sequence (DNA): TGTGCCAGCACGAGGACAGGAGACGTCTACGAGCAGTACTTC.

At least ten counts were recorded for this clonotype. This chain joins TRBV28 and TRBJ1-6; D unclear. Germline CDR1 and CDR2: MDHEN and SYDVKM. Between the trimmed V and J ends, which lost 1 base and 7 bases, there was a span of 14 bases. This CDR3 is built from 16 residues. CDR3 coding DNA: TGTGCCAGCAGTTTATACTCACAGCCCTTGAATTCACCCCTCCACTTT. Translated: CASSLYSQPLNSPLHF.

There are many counts of this clonotype. This sequence joins TRBV2 and TRBJ2-3; 9 bases line up with TRBD2. Per the germline V gene, CDR1 is SNHLY and CDR2 is FYNNEI. The trim removed 5 bases at V and 1 base at J, leaving 7 bases unmatched. This CDR3 is built from 16 residues. In nucleotides, the CDR3 is TGTGCCAGCAGTCCTTTAGCGGGAGTGGGCACAGATACGCAGTATTTT. This translates into CASSPLAGVGTDTQYF. The variable domain in full, completed from reference TRBV2 and TRBJ2-3, reads EPEVTQTPSHQVTQMGQEVILRCVPISNHLYFYWYRQILGQKVEFLVSFYNNEISEKSEIFDDQFSVERPDGSNFTLKIRSTKLEDSAMYFCASSPLAGVGTDTQYFGPGTRLTVL.

This clonotype was seen repeatedly, ten times or more. The V call is TRBV28, the J call TRBJ2-2; D is perhaps TRBD1 (5 bases). With 2 bases removed from V and 0 bases from J, the gap between germline ends came to 16 bases. CDR1 and CDR2 (germline): MDHEN, SYDVKM. The CDR3 runs 18 residues. The CDR3: CASSLRRRAGSNTGELFF. The CDR3 region has the DNA TGTGCCAGCAGTTTACGGCGCAGGGCAGGTTCGAACACCGGGGAGCTGTTTTTT.

This clonotype appeared many times. The chain joins TRBV28 to TRBJ2-1; 10 nucleotides agree with TRBD2. Losses at the gene ends were 0 bases for V and 7 bases for J; bases not matched to a gene: 9. This CDR3 spans 17 amino acids. The V gene's germline CDR1 is MDHEN and CDR2 SYDVKM. The CDR3 region is CASSLWASGRLGNEQFF. The CDR3 nucleotides are TGTGCCAGCAGTTTATGGGCTAGCGGGAGACTGGGAAATGAGCAGTTCTTC.